The TCR beta chain described here comes from a study of identical twins (dated by TCRdb to the mid-2010s). General notes on the study: The study deep-sequenced TCR alpha and beta repertoires from monozygotic twins, unrelated adults of various ages and cord blood to test whether fetal clonotypes persist. Replicate twin experiments were performed at different times using different library preparation protocols to rule out contamination. Broader findings and caveats from the paper: Zero-insertion analyses could be partly confounded by invariant T cells such as MAIT and iNKT, though diverse VJ usage argued against such confounding for most clonotypes. Fewer insertions were carried by abundant cord blood beta clonotypes, a similar but weaker trend appeared in young adult naive repertoires, and no such trend appeared in memory repertoires. Because the same donors could not be followed over many years, the conclusions relied on cross-sectional statistical analysis. The excess sharing between twins in beta out-of-frame sequences was weaker because fewer shared sequences reduced the signal-to-noise ratio. Recombination models systematically underestimated out-of-frame TCR alpha sharing in monozygotic twins but agreed with sharing between unrelated individuals. Compared with coincidental sharing between unrelated individuals, out-of-frame TCR alpha sequences shared between twins had an excess of sequences with low generation probability.

Libraries were built with 5' RACE. The reads were generated on an Illumina HiSeq 2000. A universal primer binding site was introduced by template switching, and a unique molecular identifier was present in the final cDNA, enabling accurate counting of TCR cDNA molecules. Specific primers in the conserved constant-segment region were used to synthesize first-strand cDNA for the TCR alpha and beta chains. To control for contamination, every cDNA library was double barcoded, receiving both a SMART-Mk sample barcode and Illumina barcodes. TruSeq adapter sequences, together with Illumina sample barcodes, were added in two successive PCR steps. The Illumina HiSeq platform was used with custom primers to sequence TCR alpha and beta cDNA libraries. In the paper's pipeline: MiGEC processed the raw reads to extract unique molecular identifiers, while MiXCR was used to determine the CDR3 positions. Recombination models were inferred per individual with the repgenHMM and IGoR tools using an EM algorithm. The analysis of shared clonotypes was done with the tcR package in R, with sharing normalized by the product of cloneset sizes. To study raw recombination free of thymic and clonal selection effects, out-of-frame nonproductive sequences were analyzed. Through fastp at Q25 and MiXCR, TCRdb rebuilt clones from the public reads, retaining in-frame beta chains. Each record represents a unique CDR3 protein, reported with the most common genes and DNA among its rows. Here the V and J calls rest on TCRdb's processing, not on the authors' analysis. Within this sample are 230,000 or so distinct CDR3 sequences, with approximately 8.3% of them counted one time only. Less than 4% of the sample goes to the ten largest clones.

Every donor in the study was a healthy Caucasian. Three pairs of female monozygotic twins, all aged about 18 to 30 years, were included in the twin cohort. Positive isolation kits from Invitrogen were used to isolate the CD4+ and CD8+ T cell populations. This clonotype was counted ten times or more. The antigen this receptor binds is unknown. No much larger clonotype is one base removed from it; base qualities were not supplied. Trimming accounts for 0 bases at V and 0 bases at J, while the number of junction bases matched to no gene is 10. The CDR3 has 19 amino acids, counting the end cysteine and phenylalanine. Just the 57-base CDR3 DNA is kept, in frame starting at base 1. CDR1 and CDR2, looked up from the germline V gene, are LGHNA and YSLEER. In addition, the sample was reused for a study of yellow fever vaccine responses in identical twins. As that second paper reports: According to the authors, the vaccine-induced T cell response in identical twins seemed to be partly convergent and partly specific to each individual. In identical twins, the study followed T cell clones that responded to the vaccine with precision.

Material for sequencing was CD8+ T cells sorted from blood. The chain uses TRBV4-3 and TRBJ2-3; 9 bases in the middle match TRBD2. The TCR originated in a woman between 18 and 30 years old in good health. At the DNA level, the sequence is TGCGCCAGCAGCCAAGATCATTCCCCACTAGCGGGTAGCACAGATACGCAGTATTTT. The resulting protein is CASSQDHSPLAGSTDTQYF.